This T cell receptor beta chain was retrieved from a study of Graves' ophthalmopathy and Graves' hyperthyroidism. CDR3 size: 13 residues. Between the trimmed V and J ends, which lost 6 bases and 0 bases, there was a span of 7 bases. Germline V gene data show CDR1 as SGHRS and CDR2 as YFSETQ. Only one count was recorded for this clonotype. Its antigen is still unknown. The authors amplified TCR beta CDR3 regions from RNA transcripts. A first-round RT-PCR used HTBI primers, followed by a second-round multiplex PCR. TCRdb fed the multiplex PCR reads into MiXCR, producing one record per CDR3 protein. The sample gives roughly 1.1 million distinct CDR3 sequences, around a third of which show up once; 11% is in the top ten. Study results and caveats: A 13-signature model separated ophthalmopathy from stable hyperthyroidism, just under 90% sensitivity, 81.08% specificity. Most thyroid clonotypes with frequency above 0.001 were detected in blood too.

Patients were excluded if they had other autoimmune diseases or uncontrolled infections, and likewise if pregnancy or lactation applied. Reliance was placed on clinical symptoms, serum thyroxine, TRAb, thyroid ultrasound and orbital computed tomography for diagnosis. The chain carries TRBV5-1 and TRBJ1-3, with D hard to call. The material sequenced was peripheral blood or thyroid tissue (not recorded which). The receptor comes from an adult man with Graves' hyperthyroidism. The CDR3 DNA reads TGCGCCAGCAATGAGGACTCTGGAAACACCATATATTTT. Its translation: CASNEDSGNTIYF.